This T cell receptor (beta chain) stems from a study of sequential checkpoint blockade in melanoma. Across the study: Patients were randomized 1:1 to nivolumab-then-ipilimumab or ipilimumab-then-nivolumab first-line. Maintenance nivolumab came after either treatment sequence.

The data were produced by immunoSEQ multiplex PCR, yet TCRdb's version contains in-frame clones alone and is incomplete. This table holds about 16,000 clones, 93% found once. The treatment was: randomized to nivolumab then ipilimumab (arm A) or the reverse (arm B). DNA-damaging chemotherapy had not been given to any patient beforehand. PBMC sorting kept live CD3+CD8+ cells without CD19 or CD56. CDR3 length: 14 amino acids. V lost 4 bases, J lost 5 bases, and 10 bases lay in between. The germline V gene has CDR1 SGHRS and CDR2 YFSETQ. Sequences were derived from CD8+ T cells sorted from blood (inferred from file names), sampled from a patient given nivolumab and ipilimumab in sequence. The receptor comes from a human donor with melanoma. This sequence joins TRBV5-1 and TRBJ1-6; D may be TRBD1 (6 bases). The CDR3 reads CASSEGGDNSPLHF. Here the CDR3 DNA reads TGCGCCAGCAGCGAAGGGGGGGATAATTCACCCCTCCACTTT. The full variable domain, rest sourced from reference TRBV5-1 and TRBJ1-6, is KAGVTQTPRYLIKTRGQQVTLSCSPISGHRSVSWYQQTPGQGLQFLFEYFSETQRNKGNFPGRFSGRQFSNSRSEMNVSTLELGDSALYLCASSEGGDNSPLHFGNGTRLTVT.